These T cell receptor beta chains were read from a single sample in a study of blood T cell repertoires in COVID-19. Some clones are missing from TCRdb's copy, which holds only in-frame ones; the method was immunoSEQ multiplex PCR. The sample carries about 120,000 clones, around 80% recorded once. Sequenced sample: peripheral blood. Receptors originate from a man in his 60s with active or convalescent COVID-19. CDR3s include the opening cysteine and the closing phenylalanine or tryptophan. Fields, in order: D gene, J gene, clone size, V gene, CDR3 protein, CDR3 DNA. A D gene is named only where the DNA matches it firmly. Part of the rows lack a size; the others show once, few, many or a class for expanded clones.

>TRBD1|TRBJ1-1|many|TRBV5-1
CASSSTGLNTEAFF
TGCGCCAGCAGCTCGACAGGGCTGAACACTGAAGCTTTCTTT
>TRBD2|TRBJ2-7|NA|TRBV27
CASSFRPGAGGHEQYF
TGTGCCAGCAGTTTTAGACCCGGAGCGGGAGGGCACGAGCAGTACTTC
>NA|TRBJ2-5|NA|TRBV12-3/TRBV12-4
CASSHLGETQYF
TGTGCCAGCAGCCACCTAGGAGAGACCCAGTACTTC
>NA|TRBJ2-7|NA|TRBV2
CASTIYEQYF
TGTGCCAGCACCATTTACGAGCAGTACTTC
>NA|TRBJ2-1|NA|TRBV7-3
CASSLTGSYNEQFF
TGTGCCAGCAGCTTAACAGGGAGCTACAATGAGCAGTTCTTC
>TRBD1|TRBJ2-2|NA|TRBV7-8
CASSRDSGELFF
TGTGCCAGCAGCCGGGACAGCGGGGAGCTGTTTTTT
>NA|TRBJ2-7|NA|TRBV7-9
CASSPGGGPWPYEQYF
TGTGCCAGCAGCCCCGGGGGTGGACCATGGCCCTACGAGCAGTACTTC
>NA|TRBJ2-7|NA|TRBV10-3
CAISESTGSYEQYF
TGTGCCATCAGTGAGTCTACCGGGAGCTACGAGCAGTACTTC
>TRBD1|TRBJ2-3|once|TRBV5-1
CASSGTASSTDTQYF
TGCGCCAGCAGCGGGACAGCCTCTAGCACAGATACGCAGTATTTT
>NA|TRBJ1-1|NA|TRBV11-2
CASSPQEGTEAFF
TGTGCCAGCAGCCCCCAAGAGGGCACTGAAGCTTTCTTT
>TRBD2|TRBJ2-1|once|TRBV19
CASSKYLLARDNEQFF
TGTGCCAGTAGTAAATACCTACTAGCGAGGGACAATGAGCAGTTCTTC
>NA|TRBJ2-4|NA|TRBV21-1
CASAPGTDKNIQYF
TGTGCCAGCGCACCCGGGACAGACAAAAACATTCAGTACTTC
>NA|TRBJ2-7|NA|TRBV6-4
CASSPQGSKYF
TGTGCCAGCAGTCCCCAGGGATCGAAGTACTTC
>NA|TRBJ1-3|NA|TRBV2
CASSEATASGNTIYF
TGTGCCAGCAGTGAAGCGACAGCCTCTGGAAACACCATATATTTT
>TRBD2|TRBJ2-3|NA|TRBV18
CASRPLREGTTDTQYF
TGTGCCAGCCGGCCACTGCGGGAGGGAACCACAGATACGCAGTATTTT
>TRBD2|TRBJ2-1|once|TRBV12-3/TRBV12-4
CASSETSGSQFF
TGTGCCAGCAGTGAAACTAGCGGGAGTCAGTTCTTC
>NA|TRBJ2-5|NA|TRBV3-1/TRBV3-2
CASSSSGETQYF
TGTGCCAGCAGCTCTTCCGGAGAGACCCAGTACTTC
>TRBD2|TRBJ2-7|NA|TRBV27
CASSFRATPAGGDEQYF
TGTGCCAGCAGTTTCAGGGCGACACCAGCGGGAGGGGACGAGCAGTACTTC
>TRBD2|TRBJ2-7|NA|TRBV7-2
CASSWTSGPHYEQYF
TGTGCCAGCAGCTGGACTAGCGGGCCACACTACGAGCAGTACTTC
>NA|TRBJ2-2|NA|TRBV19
CASSHLMNPPNTGELFF
TGTGCCAGTAGCCACTTAATGAACCCCCCGAACACCGGGGAGCTGTTTTTT
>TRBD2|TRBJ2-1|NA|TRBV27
CASIGAGGPSNEQFF
TGTGCCAGCATTGGAGCGGGAGGCCCCTCTAATGAGCAGTTCTTC
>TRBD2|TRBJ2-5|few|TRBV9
CASSVGGGSLGETQYF
TGTGCCAGCAGCGTAGGGGGCGGGAGCCTCGGAGAGACCCAGTACTTC
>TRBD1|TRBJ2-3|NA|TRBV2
CASSGDRRRSSTDTQYF
TGTGCCAGCAGTGGGGACAGGAGACGGTCTAGCACAGATACGCAGTATTTT
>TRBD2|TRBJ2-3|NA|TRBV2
CASRARGAGGPDTQYF
TGTGCCAGCAGGGCCCGGGGGGCGGGAGGGCCAGATACGCAGTATTTT
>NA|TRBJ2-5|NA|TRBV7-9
CASSLGRTSGTQYF
TGTGCCAGCAGCTTAGGCCGGACATCGGGGACCCAGTACTTC
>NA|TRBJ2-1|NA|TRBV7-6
CASSLILAREQFF
TGTGCCAGCAGCTTAATACTAGCCAGGGAGCAGTTCTTC
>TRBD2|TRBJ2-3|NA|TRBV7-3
CASSSDLRGGTDTQYF
TGTGCCAGCAGCTCGGACCTCCGGGGGGGCACAGATACGCAGTATTTT
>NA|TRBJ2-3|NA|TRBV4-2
CASSQVAGGTDTQYF
TGTGCCAGCAGCCAAGTGGCTGGTGGCACAGATACGCAGTATTTT
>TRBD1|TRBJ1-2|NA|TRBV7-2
CASSSGTGANYGYTF
TGTGCCAGCAGCTCCGGGACAGGGGCTAACTATGGCTACACCTTC
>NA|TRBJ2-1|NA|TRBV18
CASSTQGRGYNEQFF
TGTGCCAGCTCAACACAGGGAAGAGGGTACAATGAGCAGTTCTTC
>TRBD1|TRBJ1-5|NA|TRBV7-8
CASSPTGAYNQPQHF
TGTGCCAGCAGTCCAACAGGGGCCTACAATCAGCCCCAGCATTTT
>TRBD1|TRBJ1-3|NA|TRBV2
CASEPDRGEGNTIYF
TGTGCCAGCGAACCCGACAGGGGCGAAGGAAACACCATATATTTT
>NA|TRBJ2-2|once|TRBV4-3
CASRRVLNTGELFF
TGCGCCAGCAGGCGGGTCCTGAACACCGGGGAGCTGTTTTTT
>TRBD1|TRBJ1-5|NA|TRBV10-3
CAISDPDRVGQPQHF
TGTGCCATCAGTGACCCTGACAGGGTCGGCCAGCCCCAGCATTTT
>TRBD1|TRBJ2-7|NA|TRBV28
CASRLQGASYEQYF
TGTGCCAGCAGACTACAGGGGGCGTCCTACGAGCAGTACTTC
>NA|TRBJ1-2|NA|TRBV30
CAWSEGRQGCGYGYTF
TGTGCCTGGAGTGAAGGACGTCAGGGTTGTGGCTATGGCTACACCTTC
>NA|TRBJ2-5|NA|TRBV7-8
CASSQNGAGLQETQYF
TGTGCCAGCAGCCAGAATGGGGCAGGGCTACAAGAGACCCAGTACTTC
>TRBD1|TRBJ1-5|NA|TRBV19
CASSGTGFNQPQHF
TGTGCCAGTAGCGGGACAGGTTTTAATCAGCCCCAGCATTTT
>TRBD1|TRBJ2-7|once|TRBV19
CASSKKTGPTYEQYF
TGTGCCAGTAGTAAAAAGACAGGGCCGACCTACGAGCAGTACTTC
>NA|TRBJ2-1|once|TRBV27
CASSFEDVRTNEQFF
TGTGCCAGCAGTTTTGAGGACGTACGGACAAATGAGCAGTTCTTC
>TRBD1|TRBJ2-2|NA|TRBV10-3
CAISRQGGTGELFF
TGCGCCATCAGTCGACAGGGTGGCACCGGGGAGCTGTTTTTT
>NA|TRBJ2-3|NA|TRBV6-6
CASSYPSGEADTQYF
TGTGCCAGCAGTTACCCTTCGGGAGAGGCAGATACGCAGTATTTT
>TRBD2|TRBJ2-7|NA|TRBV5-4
CASSLAGTSGITQYF
TGTGCCAGCAGCTTGGCCGGGACTAGCGGGATTACGCAGTACTTC
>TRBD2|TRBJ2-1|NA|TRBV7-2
CASSLDVGGSSYNEQFF
TGTGCCAGCAGCTTAGATGTAGGCGGGAGCTCCTACAATGAGCAGTTCTTC
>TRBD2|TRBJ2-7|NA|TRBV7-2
CASSPPGHREGYEQYF
TGTGCCAGCAGCCCCCCGGGCCACCGGGAGGGCTACGAGCAGTACTTC
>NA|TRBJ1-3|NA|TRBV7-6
CASSLGGSSGNTIYF
TGTGCCAGCAGCTTAGGAGGCAGCTCTGGAAACACCATATATTTT
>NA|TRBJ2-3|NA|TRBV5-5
CASSLGGGNTDTQYF
TGTGCCTCCTCCCTGGGGGGTGGGAACACAGATACGCAGTATTTT
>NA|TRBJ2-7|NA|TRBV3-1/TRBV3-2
CASSQRDLRSYEQYF
TGTGCCAGCAGCCAGAGGGACTTACGCTCCTACGAGCAGTACTTC
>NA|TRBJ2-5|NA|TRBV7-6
CASSPRGKTQYF
TGTGCCAGCAGCCCCCGGGGAAAGACCCAGTACTTC
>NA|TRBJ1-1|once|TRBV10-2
CASRDTGEGSGTEAFF
TGCGCCAGCAGGGACACGGGGGAGGGGAGCGGGACTGAAGCTTTCTTT
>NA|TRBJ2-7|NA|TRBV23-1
CASRGADFTYEQYF
TGCGCCAGCAGGGGGGCAGATTTTACCTACGAGCAGTACTTC
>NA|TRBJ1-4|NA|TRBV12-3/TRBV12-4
CASSLKGEGLLFF
TGTGCCAGCAGCCTTAAGGGTGAGGGACTACTGTTTTTT
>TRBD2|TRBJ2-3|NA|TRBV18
CASSRGTSDFSTDTQYF
TGTGCCAGCTCACGGGGGACTAGCGATTTTAGCACAGATACGCAGTATTTT
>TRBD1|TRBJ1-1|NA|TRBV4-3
CAGSRDRGGEAFF
TGCGCCGGCTCCCGGGACAGGGGAGGTGAAGCTTTCTTT
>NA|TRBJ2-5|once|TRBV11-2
CASSLAGVEFETQYF
TGTGCCAGCAGCTTAGCCGGGGTGGAGTTCGAGACCCAGTACTTC
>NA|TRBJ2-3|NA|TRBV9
CASSPGLSTDTQYF
TGTGCCAGCAGCCCGGGACTTAGCACAGATACGCAGTATTTT
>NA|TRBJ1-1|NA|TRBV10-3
CAISDSPNTEAFF
TGTGCCATCAGCGACTCTCCGAACACTGAAGCTTTCTTT
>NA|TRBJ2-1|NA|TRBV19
CASSYTRSGYHNEQFF
TGTGCCAGTAGTTACACGAGGAGCGGATACCACAATGAGCAGTTCTTC
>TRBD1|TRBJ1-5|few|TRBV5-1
CANENRGRNQPQHF
TGCGCCAACGAAAACAGGGGGCGAAATCAGCCCCAGCATTTT
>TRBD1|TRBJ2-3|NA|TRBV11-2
CASSPGQWGPTDTQYF
TGTGCCAGCAGCCCGGGACAGTGGGGACCCACAGATACGCAGTATTTT